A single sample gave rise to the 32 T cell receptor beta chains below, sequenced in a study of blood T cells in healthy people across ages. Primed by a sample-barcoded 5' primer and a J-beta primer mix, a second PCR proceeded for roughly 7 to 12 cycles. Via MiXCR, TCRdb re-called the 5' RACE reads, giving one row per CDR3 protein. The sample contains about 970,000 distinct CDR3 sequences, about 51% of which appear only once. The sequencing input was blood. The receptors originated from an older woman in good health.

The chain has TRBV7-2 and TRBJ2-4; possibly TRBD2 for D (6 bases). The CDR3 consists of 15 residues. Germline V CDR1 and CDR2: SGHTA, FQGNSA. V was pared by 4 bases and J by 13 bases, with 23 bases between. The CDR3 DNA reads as TGTGCCAGCAGCTCACAACTAGCTAGGTCCTCTGAGCAGTACTTC. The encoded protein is CASSSQLARSSEQYF.

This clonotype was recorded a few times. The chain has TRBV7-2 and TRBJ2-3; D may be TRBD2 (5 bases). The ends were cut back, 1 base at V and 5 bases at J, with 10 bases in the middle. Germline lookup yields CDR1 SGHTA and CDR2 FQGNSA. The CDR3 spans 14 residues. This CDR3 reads CASSLVEREDTQYF. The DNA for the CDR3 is TGTGCCAGCAGCTTAGTGGAGAGGGAAGATACGCAGTATTTT.

The CDR3 loop reads CASSLNLAGDTQYF. The CDR3 DNA sequence: TGTGCCAGCAGTTTAAATTTAGCGGGAGATACGCAGTATTTT. The rearrangement joins TRBV12-3 or TRBV12-4 to TRBJ2-3, with 7 bases that match TRBD2. V lost 2 bases to trimming and J lost 5 bases; unmatched junction nucleotides: 4. CDR3 length equals 14 residues.

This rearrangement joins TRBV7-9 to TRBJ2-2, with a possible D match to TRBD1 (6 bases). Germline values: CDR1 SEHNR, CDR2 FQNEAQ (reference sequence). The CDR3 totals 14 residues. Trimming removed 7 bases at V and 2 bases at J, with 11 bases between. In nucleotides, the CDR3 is TGTGCCAGCAACACAGGGAGCAACACCGGGGAGCTGTTTTTT. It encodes CASNTGSNTGELFF.

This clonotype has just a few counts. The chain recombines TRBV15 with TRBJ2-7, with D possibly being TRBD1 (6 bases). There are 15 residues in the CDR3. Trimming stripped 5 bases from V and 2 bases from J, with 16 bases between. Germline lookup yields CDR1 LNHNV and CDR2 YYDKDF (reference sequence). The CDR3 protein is CATSLGAPITYEQYF. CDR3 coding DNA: TGTGCCACCAGCTTGGGGGCCCCGATAACCTACGAGCAGTACTTC. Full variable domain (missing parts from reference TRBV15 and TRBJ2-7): DAMVIQNPRYQVTQFGKPVTLSCSQTLNHNVMYWYQQKSSQAPKLLFHYYDKDFNNEADTPDNFQSRRPNTSFCFLDIRSPGLGDTAMYLCATSLGAPITYEQYFGPGTRLTVT.

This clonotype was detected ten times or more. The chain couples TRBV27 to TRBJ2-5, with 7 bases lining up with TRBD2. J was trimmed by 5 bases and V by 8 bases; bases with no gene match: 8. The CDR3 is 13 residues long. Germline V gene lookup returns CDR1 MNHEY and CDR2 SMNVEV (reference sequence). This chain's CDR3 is CASRRAGRETQYF. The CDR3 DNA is TGTGCCAGCCGAAGAGCGGGACGGGAGACCCAGTACTTC.

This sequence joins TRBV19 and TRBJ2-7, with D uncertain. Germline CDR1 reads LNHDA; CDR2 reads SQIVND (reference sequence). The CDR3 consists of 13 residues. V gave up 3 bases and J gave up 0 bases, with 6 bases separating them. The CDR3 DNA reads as TGTGCCAGTAGTATGAAAGTCTCCTACGAGCAGTACTTC. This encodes CASSMKVSYEQYF.

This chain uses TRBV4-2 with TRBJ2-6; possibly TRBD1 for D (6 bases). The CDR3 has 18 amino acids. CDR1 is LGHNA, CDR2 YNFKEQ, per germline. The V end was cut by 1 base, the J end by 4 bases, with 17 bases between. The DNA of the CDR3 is TGTGCCAGCAGCCAAGGCTCCTCAGGGGCATGGGGGGCCAACGTCCTGACTTTC. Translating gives CASSQGSSGAWGANVLTF.

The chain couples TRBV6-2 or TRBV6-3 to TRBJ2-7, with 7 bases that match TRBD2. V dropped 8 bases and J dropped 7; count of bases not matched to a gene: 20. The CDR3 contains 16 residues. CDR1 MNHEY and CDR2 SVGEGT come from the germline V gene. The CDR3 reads CASLFSGGGYYNEQYF. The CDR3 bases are TGTGCCAGCCTCTTTAGTGGCGGGGGATACTACAATGAGCAGTACTTC.

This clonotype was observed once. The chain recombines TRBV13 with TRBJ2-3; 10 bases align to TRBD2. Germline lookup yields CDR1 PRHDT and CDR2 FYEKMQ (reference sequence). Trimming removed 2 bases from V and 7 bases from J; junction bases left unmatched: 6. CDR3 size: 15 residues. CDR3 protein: CASSLLGLATYTQYF. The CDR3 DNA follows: TGTGCCAGCAGCTTATTGGGACTAGCGACATATACGCAGTATTTT. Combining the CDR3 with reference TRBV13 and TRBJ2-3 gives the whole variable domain AAGVIQSPRHLIKEKRETATLKCYPIPRHDTVYWYQQGPGQDPQFLISFYEKMQSDKGSIPDRFSAQQFSDYHSELNMSSLELGDSALYFCASSLLGLATYTQYFGPGTRLTVL.

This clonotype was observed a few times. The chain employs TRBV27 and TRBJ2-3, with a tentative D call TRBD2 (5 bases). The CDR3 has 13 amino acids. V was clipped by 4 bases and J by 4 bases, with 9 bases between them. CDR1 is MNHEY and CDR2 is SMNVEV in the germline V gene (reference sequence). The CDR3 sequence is CASSSQLADTQYF. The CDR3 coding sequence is TGTGCCAGCAGTTCCCAACTAGCAGATACGCAGTATTTT.

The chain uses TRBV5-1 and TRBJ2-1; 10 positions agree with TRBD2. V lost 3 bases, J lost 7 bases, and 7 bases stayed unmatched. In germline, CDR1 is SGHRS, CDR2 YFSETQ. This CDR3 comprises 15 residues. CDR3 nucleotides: TGCGCCAGCAGCTCCAGCGGGAGGGCCGGGAATGAGCAGTTCTTC. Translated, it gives CASSSSGRAGNEQFF.

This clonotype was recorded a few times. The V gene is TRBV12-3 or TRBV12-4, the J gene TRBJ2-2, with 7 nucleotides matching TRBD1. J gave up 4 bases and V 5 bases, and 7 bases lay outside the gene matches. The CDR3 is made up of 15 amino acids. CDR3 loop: CASSLLQGITGELFF. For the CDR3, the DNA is TGTGCCAGCAGTCTCCTACAGGGGATCACCGGGGAGCTGTTTTTT.

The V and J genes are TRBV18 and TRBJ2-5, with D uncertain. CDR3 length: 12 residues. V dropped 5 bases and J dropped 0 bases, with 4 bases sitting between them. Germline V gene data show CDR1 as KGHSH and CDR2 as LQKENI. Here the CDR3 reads CASSEYQETQYF. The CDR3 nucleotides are TGTGCCAGCTCAGAGTACCAAGAGACCCAGTACTTC.

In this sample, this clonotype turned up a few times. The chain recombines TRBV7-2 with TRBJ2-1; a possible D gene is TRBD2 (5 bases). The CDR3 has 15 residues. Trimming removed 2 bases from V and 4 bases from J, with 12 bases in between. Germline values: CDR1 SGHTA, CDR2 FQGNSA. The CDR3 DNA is TGTGCCAGCAGCTTAAGCGGCGGTCTTTACAATGAGCAGTTCTTC. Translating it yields CASSLSGGLYNEQFF.

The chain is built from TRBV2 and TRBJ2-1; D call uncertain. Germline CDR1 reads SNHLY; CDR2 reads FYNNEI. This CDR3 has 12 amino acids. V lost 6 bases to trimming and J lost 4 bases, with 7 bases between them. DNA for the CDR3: TGTGCCAGCAGGGATGGGTACAATGAGCAGTTCTTC. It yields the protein CASRDGYNEQFF.

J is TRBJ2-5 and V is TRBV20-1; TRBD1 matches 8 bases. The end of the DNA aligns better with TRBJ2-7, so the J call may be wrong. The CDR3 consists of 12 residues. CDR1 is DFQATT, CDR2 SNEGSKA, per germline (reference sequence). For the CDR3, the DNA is TGCAGTGCTAGGACAGGGGCCGTCGAGCAGTACTTC. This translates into CSARTGAVEQYF.

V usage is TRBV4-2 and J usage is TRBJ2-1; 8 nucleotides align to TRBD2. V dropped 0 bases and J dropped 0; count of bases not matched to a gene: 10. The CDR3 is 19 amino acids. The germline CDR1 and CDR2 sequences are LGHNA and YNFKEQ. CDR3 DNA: TGTGCCAGCAGCCAAGATGGGGGTCTTGCGGGAGGCTCCTACAATGAGCAGTTCTTC. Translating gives CASSQDGGLAGGSYNEQFF.

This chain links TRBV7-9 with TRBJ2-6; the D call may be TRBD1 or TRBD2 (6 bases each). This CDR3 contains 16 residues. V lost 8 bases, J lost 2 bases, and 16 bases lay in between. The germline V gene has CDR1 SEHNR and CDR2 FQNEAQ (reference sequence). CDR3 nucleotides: TGTGCCAGCGGCCTTCAGGGGAGGACTGGGGCCAACGTCCTGACTTTC. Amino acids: CASGLQGRTGANVLTF.

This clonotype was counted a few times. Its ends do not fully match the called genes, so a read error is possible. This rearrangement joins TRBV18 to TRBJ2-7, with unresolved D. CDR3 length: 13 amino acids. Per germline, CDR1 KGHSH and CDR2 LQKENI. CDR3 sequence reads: CASSPSGSHEQYF. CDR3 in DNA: TGTGCCAGCTCACCCTCAGGCTCCCACGAGCAGTACTTC. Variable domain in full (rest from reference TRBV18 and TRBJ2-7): NAGVMQNPRHLVRRRGQEARLRCSPMKGHSHVYWYRQLPEEGLKFMVYLQKENIIDESGMPKERFSAEFPKEGPSILRIQQVVRGDSAAYFCASSPSGSHEQYFGPGTRLTVT.

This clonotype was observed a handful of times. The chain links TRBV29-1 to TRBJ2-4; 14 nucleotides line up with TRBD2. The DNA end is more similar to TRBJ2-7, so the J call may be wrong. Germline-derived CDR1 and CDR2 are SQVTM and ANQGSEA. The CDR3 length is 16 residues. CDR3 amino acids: CSVDGTSGRPTYEQYF. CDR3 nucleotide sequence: TGCAGCGTTGACGGGACTAGCGGGAGACCTACCTACGAGCAGTACTTC.

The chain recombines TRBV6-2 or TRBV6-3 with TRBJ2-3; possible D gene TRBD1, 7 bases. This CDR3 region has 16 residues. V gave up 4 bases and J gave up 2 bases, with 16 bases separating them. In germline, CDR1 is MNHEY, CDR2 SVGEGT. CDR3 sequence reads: CASSSGQEGSTDTQYF. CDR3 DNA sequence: TGTGCCAGCAGTTCCGGACAGGAGGGGTCCACAGATACGCAGTATTTT.

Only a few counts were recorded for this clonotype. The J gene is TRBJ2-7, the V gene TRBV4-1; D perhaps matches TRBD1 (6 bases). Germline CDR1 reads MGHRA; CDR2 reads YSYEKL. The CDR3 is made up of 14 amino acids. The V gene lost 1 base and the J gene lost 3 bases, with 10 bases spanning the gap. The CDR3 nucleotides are TGCGCCAGCAGCCAAGTGCCAGGGGACTACGAGCAGTACTTC. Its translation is CASSQVPGDYEQYF.

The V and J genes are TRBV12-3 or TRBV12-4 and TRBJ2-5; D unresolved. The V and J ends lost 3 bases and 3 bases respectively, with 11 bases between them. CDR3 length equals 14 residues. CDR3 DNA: TGTGCCAGCAGTTTGAGACGGGCCGAAGAGACCCAGTACTTC. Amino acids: CASSLRRAEETQYF.

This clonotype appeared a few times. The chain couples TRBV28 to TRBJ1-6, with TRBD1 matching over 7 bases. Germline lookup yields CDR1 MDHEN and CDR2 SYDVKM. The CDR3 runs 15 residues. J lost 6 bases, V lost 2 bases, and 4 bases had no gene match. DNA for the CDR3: TGTGCCAGCAGTTTACTGACAGGGTTTAATTCACCCCTCCACTTT. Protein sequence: CASSLLTGFNSPLHF.

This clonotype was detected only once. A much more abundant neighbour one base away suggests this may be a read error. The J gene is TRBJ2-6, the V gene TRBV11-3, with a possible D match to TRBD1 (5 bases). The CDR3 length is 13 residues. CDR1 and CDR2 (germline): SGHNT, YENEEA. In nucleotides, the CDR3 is TGTGCCAGCAGCTTACCTGGGGCCAACATCCTGACTTTC. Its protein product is CASSLPGANILTF.

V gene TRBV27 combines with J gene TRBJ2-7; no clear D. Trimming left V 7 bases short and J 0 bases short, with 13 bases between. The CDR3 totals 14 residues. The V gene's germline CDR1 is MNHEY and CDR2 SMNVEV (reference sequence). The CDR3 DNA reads TGTGCCAGCAAGGCAGCACTGACCTCCTACGAGCAGTACTTC. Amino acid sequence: CASKAALTSYEQYF.

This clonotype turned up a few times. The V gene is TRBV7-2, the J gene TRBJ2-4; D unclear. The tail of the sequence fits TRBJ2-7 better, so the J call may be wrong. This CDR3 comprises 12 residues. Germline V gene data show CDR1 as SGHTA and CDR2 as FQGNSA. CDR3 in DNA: TGTGCCAGCACCCTAGACTTCGGCGAGCAGTACTTC. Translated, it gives CASTLDFGEQYF.

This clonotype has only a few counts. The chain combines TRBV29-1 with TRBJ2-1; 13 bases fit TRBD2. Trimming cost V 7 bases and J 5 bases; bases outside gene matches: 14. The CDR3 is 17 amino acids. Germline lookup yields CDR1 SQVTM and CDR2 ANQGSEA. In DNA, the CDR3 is TGCAGCGGAAACCTACTAGCGGGAGGGCAAAAAAACAATGAGCAGTTCTTC. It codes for CSGNLLAGGQKNNEQFF.

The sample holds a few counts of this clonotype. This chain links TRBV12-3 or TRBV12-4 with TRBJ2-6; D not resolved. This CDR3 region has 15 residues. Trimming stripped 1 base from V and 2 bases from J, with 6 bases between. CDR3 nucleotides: TGTGCCAGCAGTTTAGAAGTGACTGGGGCCAACGTCCTGACTTTC. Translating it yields CASSLEVTGANVLTF.

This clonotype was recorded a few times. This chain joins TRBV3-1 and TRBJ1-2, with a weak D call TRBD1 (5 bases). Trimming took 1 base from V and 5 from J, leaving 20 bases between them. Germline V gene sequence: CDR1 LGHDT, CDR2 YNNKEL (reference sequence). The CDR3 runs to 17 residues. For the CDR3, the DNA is TGTGCCAGCAGCCAAGGTCTGTGGGGGGTCGGCCTTTATGGCTACACCTTC. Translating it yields CASSQGLWGVGLYGYTF.

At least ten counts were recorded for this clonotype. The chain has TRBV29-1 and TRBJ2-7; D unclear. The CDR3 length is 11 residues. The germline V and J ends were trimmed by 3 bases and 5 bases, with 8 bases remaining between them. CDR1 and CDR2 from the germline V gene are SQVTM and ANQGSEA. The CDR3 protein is CSVDFAHEQYF. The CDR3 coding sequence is TGCAGCGTTGACTTTGCCCACGAGCAGTACTTC.